This TCR beta chain stems from a study of T cells after yellow fever vaccination. This clonotype was observed a handful of times. 5'RACE template switching generated TCR cDNA, adding a universal primer site and UMIs. TCRdb called the 5' RACE reads again in MiXCR, with one record for every CDR3 protein. The sample yields 250,000 to 350,000 distinct CDR3 sequences, 6.8% seen once. CDR3 length: 13 residues. V gave up 0 bases and J gave up 6 bases, with 9 bases separating them. Germline V gene lookup returns CDR1 MNHEY and CDR2 SMNVEV (reference sequence). This TCR was recovered from a man younger than 35 who received the YFV17D yellow fever vaccine. This chain links TRBV27 with TRBJ2-7; the D gene is possibly TRBD1 (6 bases). The source was PBMCs, collected roughly seven weeks after the first yellow fever vaccination. The CDR3 here is CASSLSGGSEQYV. The DNA for the CDR3 is TGTGCCAGCAGTTTATCTGGGGGCTCCGAGCAGTACGTC.